The next 9 T cell receptor beta chains were all read from a single sample in a study of blood T cells in healthy people across ages (dated by TCRdb to about 2015). Libraries were prepared through 5' RACE. Sequencing instrument: Illumina HiSeq 2500. The second PCR ran for roughly 7 to 11 cycles and used a J-beta primer mix along with a sample-barcoded 5' primer. TCRdb took the public reads, trimmed them with fastp at Q25, ran MiXCR for clone calling and kept in-frame beta chains. CDR3 protein duplicates are merged, each entry listing the most common genes and DNA. This sample gives about 1 million distinct CDR3 sequences in total; 45% of them show up just once. The ten largest clones take up about 20% of the sample. The material sequenced was blood. The source of these receptors is a woman aged 55 to 70 in good health.

The chain joins TRBV20-1 to TRBJ2-1; possibly TRBD1 or TRBD2 for D (5 bases each). The CDR3 totals 13 residues. Germline V lookup: CDR1 DFQATT, CDR2 SNEGSKA (reference sequence). The CDR3 bases are TGCGGGGGTTGGAGTAACTCCTACAATGAGCAGTTCTTC. The encoded protein is CGGWSNSYNEQFF.

V usage is TRBV27 and J usage is TRBJ2-5, with TRBD1 as a possible D gene (5 bases). The last part of the DNA fits TRBJ2-7 better; the J call may be wrong. CDR1 MNHEY and CDR2 SMNVEV come from the germline V gene (reference sequence). The CDR3 consists of 16 residues. The DNA for the CDR3 is TGTGCCAGCAGTTTTGTAGGGTCAACTGGGGCCAACGAGCAGTACTTC. Its translation is CASSFVGSTGANEQYF.

The chain uses TRBV20-1 and TRBJ2-1, with TRBD2 matching over 8 bases. After removal of 6 bases from V and 7 bases from J, the junction contained 14 bases not matched to a gene. Looked up from germline, CDR1 is DFQATT and CDR2 is SNEGSKA (reference sequence). The CDR3 runs to 15 residues. CDR3 amino acids: CSAQKAGATGNEQFF. CDR3 sequence (DNA): TGCAGTGCCCAGAAAGCGGGAGCGACGGGAAATGAGCAGTTCTTC.

The chain joins TRBV27 to TRBJ2-1, with 10 bases fitting TRBD2. This CDR3 has 15 residues. The germline V gene encodes CDR1 MNHEY and CDR2 SMNVEV (reference sequence). The junction had 11 bases not matched to a gene; V was cut back by 6 bases and J by 9 bases. This CDR3 reads CASSLRASGSGEQFF. In DNA, the CDR3 is TGTGCCAGCAGCCTCCGGGCTAGCGGGAGCGGTGAGCAGTTCTTC.

The gene calls are TRBV29-1 and TRBJ2-4, with a tentative D call TRBD2 (6 bases). The end of the DNA aligns better with TRBJ2-7, so the J call may be wrong. The CDR3 spans 12 residues. Germline V gives CDR1 SQVTM, CDR2 ANQGSEA. DNA for the CDR3: TGCAGCGTAGCCGGAGGGGAGCTCGAGCAGTACTTC. This gives the protein CSVAGGELEQYF.

This clonotype has more than one count but fewer than ten. Written as DNA, the CDR3 is TGTGCCAGCAGTCCGGACAGGGACTCTAGCGGGCAGTACTTC. Translating it yields CASSPDRDSSGQYF. The genes are TRBV12-3 or TRBV12-4 and TRBJ2-7, with a possible D match to TRBD1 (8 bases). The CDR3 consists of 14 residues. V was shortened by 5 bases and J by 9 bases, with 20 bases between the two germline ends.

This chain connects TRBV7-2 to TRBJ1-1; D is perhaps TRBD1 (6 bases). With 7 bases removed from V and 12 bases from J, the gap between germline ends came to 21 bases. In germline, CDR1 is SGHTA, CDR2 FQGNSA. The CDR3 is made up of 13 amino acids. CDR3 sequence: CASNLQGWELSFF. CDR3 DNA sequence: TGTGCCAGCAACCTACAGGGTTGGGAGTTATCTTTCTTT.

This clonotype was seen a handful of times. The V and J genes are TRBV11-2 and TRBJ2-7; D call uncertain. Germline V gene lookup returns CDR1 SGHAT and CDR2 FQNNGV. The length of the CDR3 is 13 residues. V lost 2 bases and J lost 5, with 10 bases in between. DNA for the CDR3: TGTGCCAGCAGCTTATATCTCTCGAACGAGCAGTACTTC. Its translation is CASSLYLSNEQYF.

The chain couples TRBV5-1 to TRBJ2-7, with 9 nucleotides matching TRBD1. V trimming: 5 bases; J trimming: 3 bases; junction bases outside the gene matches: 9. The germline V gene has CDR1 SGHRS and CDR2 YFSETQ. CDR3 length: 15 residues. This CDR3 is CASRPTGGRGYEQYF. In DNA form, the CDR3 reads TGCGCCAGCAGGCCTACAGGGGGCCGAGGCTACGAGCAGTACTTC.